This T cell receptor beta chain was recorded in a study of shared clonotypes between healthy human individuals. Overall study: The cohort had two women and a few men, ages 18 to 49.

Those who donated were healthy HIV-negative adults, with no recent acute infections or vaccinations reported. Each donor was a Caucasian adult residing in Nashville, Tennessee. Study-wide results and limits: Large depth notwithstanding, sorted-subset sequencing proved incomplete by rarefaction.

The germline gives CDR1 DFQATT, CDR2 SNEGSKA (reference sequence). The CDR3 extends over 11 amino acids. V gave up 4 bases and J gave up 7 bases, with 8 bases separating them. On this clone itself: Its antigen remains unidentified.

Profiling relied on immunoSEQ multiplex PCR, and the TCRdb table lists in-frame clones only, not all of them. The sample includes some 1 million clones, about 70% of them seen just once. The sequence came from a man aged 18 to 29 in good health. This chain links TRBV20-1 with TRBJ2-1; D might be TRBD1 (5 bases). The sample taken for sequencing was memory CD4+ T cells sorted from blood. The sample's subset: CD45RA-negative fraction. CDR3 sequence (DNA): TGCAGTGCTAACCAGGGTAATGAGCAGTTCTTC. Its protein is CSANQGNEQFF.